This T cell receptor beta chain was identified during a study of blood T cell repertoires in COVID-19 (TCRdb year 2020). Looking at the study overall: Collaborator samples came from the United States, Italy and Spain and covered acute and convalescent phases of COVID-19. The material from the prospective study consisted of cDNA or gDNA derived from T cells, B-cell-depleted T cells, or PBMCs. Deeply sampled blood TCRbeta repertoires from subjects exposed to, actively infected with, or recovered from COVID-19 were included in the dataset. The repertoires were released in a freely available public database meant as a resource for research on the immune response to SARS-CoV-2. Samples came from the ongoing ImmuneRACE study (first 160 participants) plus 1,254 subjects from 6 global collaborators. Nearly every sample came with metadata listing a de-identified subject ID, COVID-19 status, age in years and sex. Where HLA class I and class II types were available, the types were taken from metadata supplied by the sample provider, not from assay-based typing.

TCRbeta CDR3 regions were amplified from genomic DNA by means of the immunoSEQ Assay, a bias-controlled multiplex PCR. On the study's bioinformatics: The number of nucleated cells in each sample was estimated by amplification of reference gene primers within the assay. To quantify the absolute abundance of each unique TCRbeta CDR3 rearrangement, sequence reads were collapsed and filtered. For each sample, productive Simpson clonality was calculated as the square root of Simpson's diversity index across productive rearrangements. Held by TCRdb, this immuneACCESS table contains in-frame sequences only and omits some clones. Under half of the omission traces to an unresolved V gene where checked; the cause of the rest is unknown. For V, J and clone size, that table is used; D and trimming come from the DNA. The sample table shows just under 65,000 clones, and roughly four fifths are seen once. The ten most abundant clones make up 4% to 5.5% of the sample.

The germline V gene specifies SGHRS as CDR1 and YFSETQ as CDR2. V ends up 0 bases short and J 5 bases short, with an unmatched junction base count of 6. The CDR3 starts with the cysteine, ends with the phenylalanine, and has 17 residues. Only the CDR3 DNA stays, 51 bases, in frame from base 1. Results the study describes overall, beyond this receptor: The amount of clinical and demographic metadata varied by source and participant and was provided uncurated.

Notes on this clone: Its antigen is unknown. Nothing much larger sits one base from this clone, and base qualities are not available.

Each collaborating institution followed its own protocols to collect whole blood in K2EDTA tubes. For TCRbeta analysis, collaborator samples were shipped as frozen whole blood, as isolated PBMCs, or as DNA extracted from either sample type. The specimen sequenced was peripheral blood. This clonotype was obtained from a human donor in a cohort sampled during active COVID-19. The sequence links TRBV5-1 to TRBJ2-5; 14 central nucleotides agree with TRBD2. The DNA sequence reads TGCGCCAGCAGCTTGGGACTAGCGGGGGGGTCGCGGGAGACCCAGTACTTC. Its coded protein is CASSLGLAGGSRETQYF.